Given below is one TCR beta chain in context. TCRdb's table, derived via immunoSEQ multiplex PCR, lists solely in-frame clones and lacks some. This table holds about 380,000 clones, more than 75% found once. These data are taken from a study of blood T cell repertoires in COVID-19. Study context: T cells, B-cell-depleted T cells, or PBMCs supplied cDNA or gDNA.

From germline, CDR1 is MDHEN and CDR2 SYDVKM. The CDR3 totals 11 residues. V was pared by 8 bases and J by 3 bases, with 8 bases between. This sequence joins TRBV28 and TRBJ2-7; D ambiguous. The sample consisted of PBMCs or T cells enriched from blood (not recorded which). This receptor was taken from a woman in her twenties or thirties who had recovered from COVID-19. For the CDR3, the DNA is TGTGCCAGCGAGAATAACTACGAGCAGTACTTC. Protein sequence: CASENNYEQYF.